This entry lists 30 T cell receptor beta chains sequenced from one sample in a study of cytomegalovirus exposure and HLA in healthy donors. The PCR ran on 60 Vbeta and 13 Jbeta primers. Produced via immunoSEQ multiplex PCR; TCRdb's table is partial and in-frame only. Its listing shows about 160,000 clones. Sequencing was carried out using PBMCs. The receptors were sampled from a man aged 25-45 years in good health and CMV-seronegative.

The rearrangement links TRBV5-5 to TRBJ1-2, with TRBD1 as a possible D gene (5 bases). Per germline, CDR1 SGHKS and CDR2 YYEKEE (reference sequence). Trimming took 2 bases from V and 2 from J, leaving 13 bases between them. The CDR3 has 15 amino acids. CDR3 region: CASSFRQGSNYGYTF. The DNA of the CDR3 is TGTGCCAGCAGCTTTAGGCAGGGTTCCAACTATGGCTACACCTTC.

The rearrangement joins TRBV28 to TRBJ2-5; 8 nucleotides match TRBD1. The length of the CDR3 is 15 residues. With 2 bases clipped from V and 2 bases from J, the junction kept 4 bases outside the gene matches. Germline CDR1 and CDR2: MDHEN and SYDVKM. This CDR3 reads CASSLGRGLQETQYF. DNA of the CDR3: TGTGCCAGCAGTTTAGGCAGGGGGCTTCAAGAGACCCAGTACTTC.

The CDR3 DNA reads as TGTGCCAGCAGTGACTCGAGAGCGGGAGGGGGTGAGCAGTTCTTC. Amino acid sequence: CASSDSRAGGGEQFF. The chain joins TRBV6-4 to TRBJ2-1; 10 nucleotides line up with TRBD2. The CDR3 sequence is 15 residues long. Germline values: CDR1 MRHNA, CDR2 SNTAGT. Unmatched junction bases numbered 5, after V lost 0 bases and J lost 9 bases.

The V call is TRBV28, the J call TRBJ1-4; TRBD1 agrees at 8 bases. The CDR3 loop spans 15 amino acids. Germline V lookup: CDR1 MDHEN, CDR2 SYDVKM. V shed 5 bases, J shed 7 bases, and the junction held 9 bases outside the gene matches. In DNA form, the CDR3 reads TGTGCCAGCAGTGGATTCGGGACAGGTGGTGAAAAACTGTTTTTT. Protein: CASSGFGTGGEKLFF.

J is TRBJ2-7 and V is TRBV21-1; TRBD1 is the table's D call, not checked against the DNA. TRBV21-1 is a listed pseudogene. This CDR3 is 17 amino acids long. In DNA form, the CDR3 reads TGTGCCAGCAGCGGCTATAACAGGGCTAATATCTCCTACGAGCAGTACTTC. Translation: CASSGYNRANISYEQYF.

V usage is TRBV5-5 and J usage is TRBJ1-2; D remains ambiguous. Germline V gene data show CDR1 as SGHKS and CDR2 as YYEKEE (reference sequence). CDR3 length equals 12 residues. V was pared by 4 bases and J by 0 bases, with 4 bases between. The CDR3 nucleotides read TGTGCCAGCAGCCAGGCTAACTATGGCTACACCTTC. Translated, it gives CASSQANYGYTF.

V is TRBV7-8 and J is TRBJ1-3; 10 nucleotides align to TRBD1. V lost 2 bases and J lost 7; bases outside the gene matches: 17. The CDR3 totals 19 residues. Germline lookup yields CDR1 SGHVS and CDR2 FQNEAQ. CDR3 in amino acids: CASSLLRNSPGQGRNTIYF. CDR3 in DNA: TGTGCCAGCAGCTTACTACGGAACAGCCCGGGACAGGGGCGGAACACCATATATTTT.

CDR3 nucleotide sequence: TGTGCCAGCAGCTTAAGGGGAGGTCAGCCCCAGCATTTT. Translating gives CASSLRGGQPQHF. This sequence joins TRBV7-9 and TRBJ1-5, with D perhaps matching TRBD1 (5 bases). This CDR3 contains 13 residues. V was shortened by 2 bases and J by 6 bases, with 8 bases between the two germline ends. In germline, CDR1 is SEHNR, CDR2 FQNEAQ (reference sequence).

This chain links TRBV5-1 with TRBJ2-5; weak D call: TRBD2 (6 bases). This CDR3 region has 16 residues. From germline, CDR1 is SGHRS and CDR2 YFSETQ. V shed 0 bases and J shed 9 bases, with 21 bases lying between them. The CDR3 bases are TGCGCCAGCAGCTTGGATTATAGTAACAGGCCGGGGGCCCAGTACTTC. This encodes CASSLDYSNRPGAQYF.

The rearrangement links TRBV4-3 to TRBJ2-1; 7 nucleotides agree with TRBD1. The germline gives CDR1 LGHNA, CDR2 YSLEER. The CDR3 runs to 16 residues. V trimming: 0 bases; J trimming: 7 bases; junction bases outside the gene matches: 9. As DNA, the CDR3 is TGCGCCAGCAGCCAAGAGCGATCAGGGGGTCGGAATGAGCAGTTCTTC. It is translated as CASSQERSGGRNEQFF.

J is TRBJ2-7 and V is TRBV11-3; no definite D call. V was shortened by 5 bases and J by 5 bases, with 16 bases between the two germline ends. Germline CDR1 and CDR2: SGHNT and YENEEA. The CDR3 sequence is 14 residues long. The CDR3 DNA is TGTGCCAGCAGCCAAGACTCAATGCCCCACGAGCAGTACTTC. Its protein is CASSQDSMPHEQYF.

The V and J genes are TRBV6-5 and TRBJ1-1; possibly TRBD1 for D (5 bases). V lost 2 bases, J lost 0 bases, and 13 bases lay in between. Germline V gene lookup returns CDR1 MNHEY and CDR2 SVGAGI. The CDR3 is made up of 16 amino acids. For the CDR3, the DNA is TGTGCCAGCAGTTACAAGAAGACAGACTTGAACACTGAAGCTTTCTTT. Residues: CASSYKKTDLNTEAFF.

The gene calls are TRBV14 and TRBJ1-2, with D unresolved. CDR3 length: 14 amino acids. The germline V gene encodes CDR1 SGHDN and CDR2 FVKESK. The V gene lost 8 bases and the J gene lost 6 bases, with 19 bases spanning the gap. The CDR3, as DNA: TGTGCCAGCTCGCCCCTCCTATCTTCCCATGGCTACACCTTC. Translation gives CASSPLLSSHGYTF. The full variable domain, completed using reference TRBV14 and TRBJ1-2, is EAGVTQFPSHSVIEKGQTVTLRCDPISGHDNLYWYRRVMGKEIKFLLHFVKESKQDESGMPNNRFLAERTGGTYSTLKVQPAELEDSGVYFCASSPLLSSHGYTFGSGTRLTVV.

The rearrangement links TRBV30 to TRBJ1-1; 9 bases line up with TRBD1. The CDR3 length is 13 residues. Losses at the gene ends were 3 bases for V and 6 bases for J; bases not matched to a gene: 5. CDR1 is GTSNPN and CDR2 is SVGIG in the germline V gene (reference sequence). DNA for the CDR3: TGTGCCTGGAGACAGGGGGCAGGGGCTGAAGCTTTCTTT. Protein product: CAWRQGAGAEAFF.

The gene calls are TRBV4-3 and TRBJ2-6, with D tentatively TRBD2 (5 bases). The CDR3 is 16 amino acids. With 0 bases removed from V and 1 base from J, the gap between germline ends came to 7 bases. In germline, CDR1 is LGHNA, CDR2 YSLEER. CDR3 loop: CASSQEGGSGANVLTF. The CDR3 nucleotides read TGCGCCAGCAGCCAAGAAGGAGGTTCTGGGGCCAACGTCCTGACTTTC.

The V call is TRBV5-1, the J call TRBJ2-3; TRBD1 might be the D (5 bases). V dropped 0 bases and J dropped 6 bases, with 11 bases sitting between them. This CDR3 is 14 amino acids long. The germline V gene has CDR1 SGHRS and CDR2 YFSETQ. CDR3 protein: CASSLGGPTDTQYF. The CDR3, as DNA: TGCGCCAGCAGCTTGGGGGGCCCCACGGATACGCAGTATTTT. The full variable domain, its missing parts supplied by reference TRBV5-1 and TRBJ2-3, is KAGVTQTPRYLIKTRGQQVTLSCSPISGHRSVSWYQQTPGQGLQFLFEYFSETQRNKGNFPGRFSGRQFSNSRSEMNVSTLELGDSALYLCASSLGGPTDTQYFGPGTRLTVL.

This chain uses TRBV29-1 with TRBJ2-1; 9 nucleotides align to TRBD1. CDR1 is SQVTM and CDR2 is ANQGSEA in the germline V gene. J gave up 8 bases and V 5 bases, and 13 bases lay outside the gene matches. The CDR3 has 15 amino acids. The CDR3 DNA is TGCAGCGTTTTTACCGGGACAGGGATAATTGATGAGCAGTTCTTC. Protein sequence: CSVFTGTGIIDEQFF.

The J gene is TRBJ2-7, the V gene TRBV7-6, with TRBD2 as a possible D gene (5 bases). The CDR3 has 15 amino acids. Trimming cost V 1 base and J 2 bases, with 12 bases left between them. Germline CDR1 reads SGHVS; CDR2 reads FNYEAQ. CDR3 amino acids: CASSLEVGVPYEQYF. DNA of the CDR3: TGTGCCAGCAGCTTAGAAGTGGGAGTCCCCTACGAGCAGTACTTC.

This sequence joins TRBV28 and TRBJ2-1, with TRBD2 as a possible D gene (6 bases). Germline V gene lookup returns CDR1 MDHEN and CDR2 SYDVKM. The germline V and J ends were trimmed by 4 bases and 10 bases, with 11 bases remaining between them. The length of the CDR3 is 12 residues. The CDR3 sequence is CASSSLAGEQFF. In DNA, the CDR3 is TGTGCCAGCAGTTCCCTTGCGGGGGAGCAGTTCTTC.

The J gene is TRBJ1-1, the V gene TRBV7-6; no clear D. The CDR3 is made up of 14 amino acids. Germline lookup yields CDR1 SGHVS and CDR2 FNYEAQ. V gave up 2 bases and J gave up 5 bases, with 12 bases separating them. CDR3 DNA: TGTGCCAGCAGCTTATCAGGTGGAGGGACTGAAGCTTTCTTT. Protein sequence: CASSLSGGGTEAFF.

The chain recombines TRBV11-2 with TRBJ1-1; weak D call: TRBD1 (6 bases). Trimming shortened V by 6 bases and J by 1 base, and 12 bases separated the two germline ends. This CDR3 has 14 residues. Germline V lookup: CDR1 SGHAT, CDR2 FQNNGV. The CDR3 coding sequence is TGTGCCAGCAGTCTAAACAGGGCGAACACTGAAGCTTTCTTT. Encoded protein: CASSLNRANTEAFF.

This chain links TRBV7-3 with TRBJ2-7, with TRBD1 as a possible D gene (5 bases). Germline CDR1 is SGHTA and CDR2 is FQGTGA. The CDR3 spans 15 residues. V lost 3 bases and J lost 2, with 14 bases in between. Here the CDR3 DNA reads TGTGCCAGCAGCTTTAAGGGGTTGTACCCCTACGAGCAGTACTTC. This codes for CASSFKGLYPYEQYF.

The V call is TRBV4-3, the J call TRBJ1-2, with D unresolved. This CDR3 comprises 14 residues. V gave up 1 base and J gave up 4 bases, with 10 bases separating them. From germline, CDR1 is LGHNA and CDR2 YSLEER. In DNA, the CDR3 is TGCGCCAGCAGCCAAGTGCGAGGTCTCTATGGCTACACCTTC. Residues: CASSQVRGLYGYTF.

The J gene is TRBJ2-1, the V gene TRBV9, with D possibly TRBD2 on 6 matching bases. CDR3 length: 16 amino acids. Between the trimmed V and J ends, which lost 0 bases and 0 bases, there was a span of 10 bases. Germline V gene lookup returns CDR1 SGDLS and CDR2 YYNGEE. The CDR3 spells CASSVEATSSYNEQFF. The CDR3 nucleotides are TGTGCCAGCAGCGTAGAAGCGACTAGCTCCTACAATGAGCAGTTCTTC.

This chain joins TRBV18 and TRBJ2-1, with 11 bases matching TRBD2. The CDR3 has 16 amino acids. CDR1 KGHSH and CDR2 LQKENI come from the germline V gene. After removal of 3 bases from V and 6 bases from J, the junction contained 7 bases not matched to a gene. The CDR3 DNA follows: TGTGCCAGCTCACCTGCAGCCCTAGCGGGAGGCAATGAGCAGTTCTTC. It is translated as CASSPAALAGGNEQFF.

The chain couples TRBV2 to TRBJ1-5; 7 bases align to TRBD1. Unmatched junction bases numbered 4, after V lost 9 bases and J lost 5 bases. This CDR3 has 12 residues. Germline V gene lookup returns CDR1 SNHLY and CDR2 FYNNEI. In DNA form, the CDR3 reads TGTGCCAGTCGACAGGGCGATCAGCCCCAGCATTTT. It yields the protein CASRQGDQPQHF.

The DNA for the CDR3 is TGTGCCAGCAGTAGGACAGGGAGCACCGGGGAGCTGTTTTTT. This gives the protein CASSRTGSTGELFF. The chain couples TRBV6-1 to TRBJ2-2; TRBD1 matches 8 bases. V was clipped by 5 bases and J by 4 bases; unmatched bases: 3. Germline assignment: CDR1 MNHNS and CDR2 SASEGT. The CDR3 has 14 amino acids.

This sequence joins TRBV4-3 and TRBJ2-3; 14 bases agree with TRBD2. Germline V CDR1 and CDR2: LGHNA, YSLEER. The CDR3 runs to 16 residues. J was trimmed by 6 bases and V by 3 bases; bases with no gene match: 5. This chain's CDR3 is CASSQDRLAGGDTQYF. CDR3 sequence (DNA): TGCGCCAGCAGCCAGGACCGACTAGCGGGAGGGGATACGCAGTATTTT.

The chain employs TRBV29-1 and TRBJ1-3; 8 bases are shared with TRBD1. Per germline, CDR1 SQVTM and CDR2 ANQGSEA. The J segment lost 8 bases and the V segment lost 6 bases, leaving 6 bases of the junction unmatched. The CDR3 runs 12 residues. CDR3 protein: CSVRDRGDTIYF. In DNA form, the CDR3 reads TGCAGCGTCCGAGACAGGGGTGACACCATATATTTT.

The V call is TRBV6-1, the J call TRBJ2-7; D is ambiguous. Trimming left V 6 bases short and J 4 bases short, with 10 bases between. From germline, CDR1 is MNHNS and CDR2 SASEGT. There are 12 residues in the CDR3. CDR3 residues: CASSSRNYEQYF. In DNA, the CDR3 is TGTGCCAGCAGCTCTAGGAATTACGAGCAGTACTTC.